This paragraph reports one T cell receptor (beta chain). This record comes from a study of blood T cell repertoires in COVID-19. This CDR3 has 16 amino acids. Germline CDR1 is LGHNA and CDR2 is YSLEER. Trimming stripped 0 bases from V and 4 bases from J, with 12 bases between. Libraries were prepared by immunoSEQ multiplex PCR; TCRdb keeps only in-frame clonotypes and omits some of them. This table has fewer than 60,000 clones, around nine tenths appearing once. The V and J genes are TRBV4-3 and TRBJ2-2; the D gene is possibly TRBD1 (6 bases). Sequenced material: peripheral blood. This sequence originates from a man older than 75 with active or convalescent COVID-19. The CDR3 is CASSQDRAGVTGELFF. For the CDR3, the DNA is TGCGCCAGCAGCCAAGATAGGGCAGGGGTCACCGGGGAGCTGTTTTTT.